These 27 T cell receptor beta chains originate from one sample sequenced in a study of T cell repertoires in cytomegalovirus infection. MiXCR was run by TCRdb on the reads, yielding one entry per CDR3 protein. The data hold over 300,000 distinct CDR3 sequences, with 15% to 20% observed a single time. Sequencing used PBMCs. These receptors all stem from a human donor in good health (CMV status not recorded). Some clones in this sample may be carry-over from other donors' samples.

The sample holds a few counts of this clonotype. The chain couples TRBV28 to TRBJ2-4; D gene ambiguous. The CDR3 is made up of 13 amino acids. V was pared by 7 bases and J by 0 bases, with 7 bases between. Germline CDR1 and CDR2: MDHEN and SYDVKM. This chain's CDR3 is CASNRLAKNIQYF. CDR3 coding DNA: TGTGCCAGCAACCGGCTAGCCAAAAACATTCAGTACTTC.

The V gene is TRBV6-1, the J gene TRBJ1-1, with TRBD1 matching 7 bases. Germline CDR1 MNHNS, CDR2 SASEGT. The V and J ends lost 4 bases and 3 bases, in that order; junction bases with no gene match: 8. The CDR3 spans 15 residues. This CDR3 reads CASSAEPTGDTEAFF. The CDR3 nucleotides are TGTGCCAGCAGTGCAGAACCTACAGGGGACACTGAAGCTTTCTTT.

In this sample, this clonotype turned up a few times. The rearrangement uses TRBV7-6 and TRBJ2-1, with TRBD2 identical over 8 bases. The CDR3 runs to 17 residues. CDR1 and CDR2 (germline): SGHVS, FNYEAQ. The J segment lost 0 bases and the V segment lost 1 base, leaving 5 bases of the junction unmatched. This chain's CDR3 is CASSLEESGGSYNEQFF. In DNA form, the CDR3 reads TGTGCCAGCAGCTTAGAGGAGAGCGGGGGCTCCTACAATGAGCAGTTCTTC.

The chain links TRBV10-3 to TRBJ1-5; no clear D gene. V dropped 4 bases and J dropped 9 bases, with 13 bases sitting between them. CDR1 and CDR2 (germline): ENHRY, SYGVKD. The CDR3 is 13 residues long. The DNA of the CDR3 is TGTGCCATCAGTGTCGAGGGAACCGGGCCCCAGCATTTT. Its translation is CAISVEGTGPQHF.

This clonotype was seen a handful of times. The rearrangement links TRBV5-1 to TRBJ1-1, with 10 nucleotides matching TRBD1. The V segment lost 0 bases and the J segment 5 bases; nucleotides outside the gene matches: 10. Germline values: CDR1 SGHRS, CDR2 YFSETQ. The CDR3 runs 17 residues. This chain's CDR3 is CASSLAWLRDRGTEAFF. In DNA, the CDR3 is TGCGCCAGCAGCTTGGCCTGGCTCCGGGACAGGGGTACTGAAGCTTTCTTT.

The V gene is TRBV6-1, the J gene TRBJ2-7, with 7 bases lining up with TRBD2. This CDR3 has 14 residues. CDR1 is MNHNS, CDR2 SASEGT, per germline. With V trimmed by 5 bases and J by 1 base, 5 bases remained unmatched. For the CDR3, the DNA is TGTGCCAGCAGTTGGGGGGGGGGATCCTACGAGCAGTACTTC. Its protein is CASSWGGGSYEQYF.

The chain has TRBV19 and TRBJ1-5; 10 nucleotides match TRBD1. Germline CDR1 LNHDA, CDR2 SQIVND (reference sequence). Trimming cost V 2 bases and J 5 bases; bases outside gene matches: 3. This CDR3 is 15 amino acids long. The CDR3 here is CASSITGTGDQPQHF. The CDR3 nucleotides read TGTGCCAGTAGTATAACCGGGACAGGGGATCAGCCCCAGCATTTT.

This clonotype was seen at least ten times. V and J are TRBV12-3 or TRBV12-4 and TRBJ1-6; the match to TRBD1 covers 8 bases. V lost 5 bases and J lost 7; bases outside the gene matches: 4. This CDR3 has 14 amino acids. The DNA of the CDR3 is TGTGCCAGCAGTGGCTGGGACAGGAATTCACCCCTCCACTTT. Amino acids: CASSGWDRNSPLHF.

This clonotype was observed at least ten times. The rearrangement links TRBV11-2 to TRBJ1-2; D ambiguous. The CDR3 spans 14 residues. Trimming cost V 2 bases and J 6 bases, with 13 bases left between them. Per germline, CDR1 SGHAT and CDR2 FQNNGV. The CDR3, as DNA: TGTGCCAGCAGCTTACCGATAGGGATAAATGGCTACACCTTC. Its protein is CASSLPIGINGYTF.

This clonotype was counted only a few times. The rearrangement links TRBV10-3 to TRBJ1-6; maybe TRBD1 (5 bases). This CDR3 region has 13 residues. Per the germline V gene, CDR1 is ENHRY and CDR2 is SYGVKD. V was trimmed by 7 bases and J by 7 bases, leaving 11 bases between them. CDR3 DNA sequence: TGTGCCATCATGGGCAGGGAGAATTCACCCCTCCACTTT. This sequence encodes CAIMGRENSPLHF.

The table lists this clonotype with many counts. The J gene is TRBJ1-1, the V gene TRBV11-2; a possible D gene is TRBD1 (6 bases). V was clipped by 5 bases and J by 3 bases, with 16 bases between them. In germline, CDR1 is SGHAT, CDR2 FQNNGV. CDR3 length: 15 amino acids. For the CDR3, the DNA is TGTGCCAGCAGCCCTATGGGGGCGCAAGACACTGAAGCTTTCTTT. Translated, it gives CASSPMGAQDTEAFF.

The chain combines TRBV20-1 with TRBJ1-1; 9 bases line up with TRBD1. This CDR3 region has 12 residues. Trimming took 4 bases from V and 8 from J; bases not matched to a gene: 5. Germline V gene lookup returns CDR1 DFQATT and CDR2 SNEGSKA (reference sequence). Here the CDR3 DNA reads TGCAGTGCTAATCGACAGGGGGAAGAAGCTTTCTTT. Its protein product is CSANRQGEEAFF.

There are many counts of this clonotype. V is TRBV7-9 and J is TRBJ2-5; 10 bases are a match to TRBD1. The germline CDR1 and CDR2 sequences are SEHNR and FQNEAQ (reference sequence). This CDR3 spans 17 amino acids. The junction had 14 bases not matched to a gene; V was cut back by 5 bases and J by 5 bases. The CDR3 nucleotides are TGTGCCAGCAGCCCCAGACAGGGGGCACGATTGAGGGAGACCCAGTACTTC. This encodes CASSPRQGARLRETQYF.

This clonotype was picked up a small number of times. The chain carries TRBV10-3 and TRBJ2-3; 7 nucleotides match TRBD1. The germline V gene encodes CDR1 ENHRY and CDR2 SYGVKD. After removal of 2 bases from V and 4 bases from J, the junction contained 6 bases not matched to a gene. The CDR3 extends over 15 amino acids. CDR3 sequence: CAISETHRGADTQYF. CDR3 bases: TGTGCCATCAGTGAGACCCACAGGGGCGCAGATACGCAGTATTTT.

At least ten counts were recorded for this clonotype. At one boundary the junction diverges from the germline segment, which might be a read error. This chain uses TRBV7-7 with TRBJ1-2, with D unclear. The CDR3 sequence is 17 residues long. CDR1 is SSHAT, CDR2 FNYEAQ, per germline (reference sequence). CDR3: CASSTHRAGVGDYGYTF. In DNA, the CDR3 is TGTGCTAGCAGCACCCACCGGGCCGGGGTGGGCGACTATGGCTACACCTTC.

This clonotype was recorded many times. The chain employs TRBV12-3 or TRBV12-4 and TRBJ1-5; D is undetermined. Trimming removed 1 base at V and 8 bases at J, with 12 bases between. The CDR3 has 14 amino acids. CDR3 sequence (DNA): TGTGCCAGCAGTTTAGTAGGGCGCGGGGAGCCCCAGCATTTT. It yields the protein CASSLVGRGEPQHF.

This clonotype was observed a few times. The chain uses TRBV11-2 and TRBJ1-4; 7 bases match TRBD1. The V gene end was trimmed by 6 bases and the J gene end by 5 bases; junction bases not matched to a gene: 12. Germline assignment: CDR1 SGHAT and CDR2 FQNNGV. The CDR3 is made up of 16 amino acids. The CDR3 here is CASSSFSDRENEKLFF. The CDR3 coding sequence is TGTGCCAGCAGTTCCTTCAGCGACAGGGAGAATGAAAAACTGTTTTTT.

This clonotype has a count of ten or more. J is TRBJ2-3 and V is TRBV5-4; D perhaps matches TRBD2 (5 bases). The CDR3 totals 15 residues. Between the trimmed V and J ends, which lost 4 bases and 0 bases, there was a span of 12 bases. Per germline, CDR1 SGHNT and CDR2 YYREEE (reference sequence). DNA for the CDR3: TGTGCCAGCAGCCCTGGACTGACTAGCACAGATACGCAGTATTTT. Its translation: CASSPGLTSTDTQYF.

The chain employs TRBV5-1 and TRBJ2-7; 9 bases agree with TRBD1. The germline V gene encodes CDR1 SGHRS and CDR2 YFSETQ. The ends lost 2 bases at V and 6 bases at J; junction bases unmatched: 9. The CDR3 covers 15 residues. CDR3 loop: CASSLQGASRGEQYF. As DNA, the CDR3 is TGCGCCAGCAGCTTACAGGGGGCTAGTCGGGGCGAGCAGTACTTC. Complete variable domain (other parts from reference TRBV5-1 and TRBJ2-7): KAGVTQTPRYLIKTRGQQVTLSCSPISGHRSVSWYQQTPGQGLQFLFEYFSETQRNKGNFPGRFSGRQFSNSRSEMNVSTLELGDSALYLCASSLQGASRGEQYFGPGTRLTVT.

The chain combines TRBV10-3 with TRBJ1-6; no clear D gene. Trimming pared 3 bases from V and 7 bases from J, leaving 10 bases between. Looked up from germline, CDR1 is ENHRY and CDR2 is SYGVKD. This CDR3 comprises 14 residues. CDR3 coding DNA: TGTGCCATCAGTGACCGGGAGACCAATTCACCCCTCCACTTT. Translation: CAISDRETNSPLHF.

This chain connects TRBV12-3 or TRBV12-4 to TRBJ2-7, with D unclear. Trimming took 8 bases from V and 1 from J, leaving 12 bases between them. The CDR3 totals 13 residues. In nucleotides, the CDR3 is TGTGCCAGCCATCGTGATGGATCCTACGAGCAGTACTTC. It yields the protein CASHRDGSYEQYF.

The chain combines TRBV6-4 with TRBJ1-4; D is perhaps TRBD1 (5 bases). The CDR3 covers 15 residues. Trimming removed 5 bases from V and 10 bases from J, with 20 bases in between. The V gene's germline CDR1 is MRHNA and CDR2 SNTAGT. CDR3 sequence (DNA): TGTGCCAGCAGTTTTGGGGGACGTGGGGAGAGAAAACTGTTTTTT. Amino acids: CASSFGGRGERKLFF.

This clonotype has a handful of counts. The rearrangement uses TRBV7-2 and TRBJ2-7; the D gene could be TRBD1 or TRBD2 (6 bases each). Trimming stripped 1 base from V and 3 bases from J, with 13 bases between. This CDR3 region has 15 residues. Germline V gene sequence: CDR1 SGHTA, CDR2 FQGNSA. CDR3 sequence: CASSLGGTQNYEQYF. The CDR3 nucleotides read TGTGCCAGCAGCTTAGGCGGGACACAGAACTACGAGCAGTACTTC.

The chain uses TRBV12-3 or TRBV12-4 and TRBJ1-2; D gene uncertain. This CDR3 is 12 amino acids long. Trimming pared 4 bases from V and 3 bases from J, leaving 6 bases between. CDR3 sequence (DNA): TGTGCCAGCAGTTGGGGTCACTATGGCTACACCTTC. Protein sequence: CASSWGHYGYTF.

This clonotype was detected a few times. The chain carries TRBV12-3 or TRBV12-4 and TRBJ2-7; D is unclear. The CDR3 totals 15 residues. With 2 bases removed from V and 2 bases from J, the gap between germline ends came to 13 bases. The CDR3 here is CASSLNQGGAYEQYF. The CDR3 DNA is TGTGCCAGCAGTTTAAACCAAGGCGGAGCCTACGAGCAGTACTTC.

A word on this clonotype: A much larger clone lies one base from this, so it may be a read error. V is TRBV28 and J is TRBJ2-1; no definite D call. The CDR3 is 15 amino acids. From germline, CDR1 is MDHEN and CDR2 SYDVKM. CDR3 residues: CASSLFGPLYNEQSF. The CDR3 bases are TGTGCCAGCAGTTTATTCGGGCCTCTCTACAATGAGCAGTCCTTC. Supplemented by reference TRBV28 and TRBJ2-1, the full variable domain reads DVKVTQSSRYLVKRTGEKVFLECVQDMDHENMFWYRQDPGLGLRLIYFSYDVKMKEKGDIPEGYSVSREKKERFSLILESASTNQTSMYLCASSLFGPLYNEQSFGPGTRLTVL.

This clonotype was counted a few times. The chain joins TRBV20-1 to TRBJ2-1, with 9 bases matching TRBD2. Trimming removed 0 bases from V and 2 bases from J; junction bases left unmatched: 2. The CDR3 has 15 residues. The germline gives CDR1 DFQATT, CDR2 SNEGSKA (reference sequence). CDR3 sequence reads: CSARDLAGAYNEQFF. The CDR3 nucleotides read TGCAGTGCTAGAGATTTAGCGGGGGCCTACAATGAGCAGTTCTTC.